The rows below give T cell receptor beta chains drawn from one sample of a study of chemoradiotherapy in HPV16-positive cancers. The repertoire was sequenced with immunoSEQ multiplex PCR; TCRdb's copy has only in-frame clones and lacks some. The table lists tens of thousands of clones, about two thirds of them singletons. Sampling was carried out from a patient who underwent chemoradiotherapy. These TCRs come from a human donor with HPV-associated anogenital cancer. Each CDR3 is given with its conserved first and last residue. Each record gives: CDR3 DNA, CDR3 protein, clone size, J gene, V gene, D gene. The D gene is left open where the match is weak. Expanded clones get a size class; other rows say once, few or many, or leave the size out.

CDR3nt: TGTGCCAGCAGCCTAGGGGCCGGCGGATTGTTTTTT
CDR3aa: CASSLGAGGLFF
abundance: -
j_gene: TRBJ1-4
v_gene: TRBV7-9
d_gene: -

CDR3nt: TGTGCCAGCAGCTCCGGACAGGCTATCGGCTACACCTTC
CDR3aa: CASSSGQAIGYTF
abundance: -
j_gene: TRBJ1-2
v_gene: TRBV11-2
d_gene: TRBD1

CDR3nt: TGTGCCAGCAGTTCCCTATCTAGCGGGGGTGTTATTACCCAGTACTTC
CDR3aa: CASSSLSSGGVITQYF
abundance: -
j_gene: TRBJ2-5
v_gene: TRBV28
d_gene: TRBD2

CDR3nt: TGTGGGGGGGCTAGCGGGAGCACAGATACGCAGTATTTT
CDR3aa: CGGASGSTDTQYF
abundance: -
j_gene: TRBJ2-3
v_gene: TRBV11-2
d_gene: TRBD2

CDR3nt: TGTGCCAGCAGCTTAAGTCAGGACAGGTCCTACGAGCAGTACTTC
CDR3aa: CASSLSQDRSYEQYF
abundance: once
j_gene: TRBJ2-7
v_gene: TRBV7-6
d_gene: TRBD1

CDR3nt: TGTGCCAGCAGTCTCACCCCTGGGGGGAGGGTTCACGGGGAGCTGTTTTTT
CDR3aa: CASSLTPGGRVHGELFF
abundance: -
j_gene: TRBJ2-2
v_gene: TRBV27
d_gene: TRBD2

CDR3nt: TGTGCCAGCAGCTTAGGGGTAGCGGGAGCTGATACGCAGTATTTT
CDR3aa: CASSLGVAGADTQYF
abundance: -
j_gene: TRBJ2-3
v_gene: TRBV11-3
d_gene: TRBD2

CDR3nt: TGTGCCAGCTCACCAATATTAACCAGTTTGAACACCGGGGAGCTGTTTTTT
CDR3aa: CASSPILTSLNTGELFF
abundance: -
j_gene: TRBJ2-2
v_gene: TRBV18
d_gene: -

CDR3nt: TGTGCCAGCAGCTTGACTGGTGGCTCCTACAATGAGCAGTTCTTC
CDR3aa: CASSLTGGSYNEQFF
abundance: -
j_gene: TRBJ2-1
v_gene: TRBV5-6
d_gene: -

CDR3nt: TGTGCCATCAGTGAGTTCAGCGGGAGTAAGAATGAGCAGTTCTTC
CDR3aa: CAISEFSGSKNEQFF
abundance: -
j_gene: TRBJ2-1
v_gene: TRBV10-3
d_gene: TRBD2

CDR3nt: TGTGCCAGCAGTGAGCACAAGGAATGGACTAATGAAAAACTGTTTTTT
CDR3aa: CASSEHKEWTNEKLFF
abundance: -
j_gene: TRBJ1-4
v_gene: TRBV2
d_gene: -

CDR3nt: TGTGCCAGTAGTCCTCACACGGGGTCCTTTCGATACGAGCAGTACTTC
CDR3aa: CASSPHTGSFRYEQYF
abundance: once
j_gene: TRBJ2-7
v_gene: TRBV19
d_gene: -

CDR3nt: TGTGCCAGCAGTCGTAGACAGGGTTATACTGAAGCTTTCTTT
CDR3aa: CASSRRQGYTEAFF
abundance: -
j_gene: TRBJ1-1
v_gene: TRBV27
d_gene: TRBD1

CDR3nt: TGTGCCAGCAGCTTATATCTGGAGACCCAGTACTTC
CDR3aa: CASSLYLETQYF
abundance: -
j_gene: TRBJ2-5
v_gene: TRBV7-8
d_gene: -

CDR3nt: TGTGCCAGCAGTGCGGACAGCTATGGCTACACCTTC
CDR3aa: CASSADSYGYTF
abundance: -
j_gene: TRBJ1-2
v_gene: TRBV6-1
d_gene: -

CDR3nt: TGTGCCAGCAGTGAAGCGCGCAATATTCGGTCAGAGCAGTTCTTC
CDR3aa: CASSEARNIRSEQFF
abundance: once
j_gene: TRBJ2-1
v_gene: TRBV2
d_gene: -

CDR3nt: TGCAGCGTTGTCTCAGGCGATAACTATGGCTACACCTTC
CDR3aa: CSVVSGDNYGYTF
abundance: once
j_gene: TRBJ1-2
v_gene: TRBV29-1
d_gene: -

CDR3nt: TGTGCCAGCAGTTTAGGCCCCTACAATGAGCAGTTCTTC
CDR3aa: CASSLGPYNEQFF
abundance: -
j_gene: TRBJ2-1
v_gene: TRBV28
d_gene: -

CDR3nt: TGTGCCAGCAGTTTTCCCTCGACAGGGGGCCCCTACGAGCAGTACTTC
CDR3aa: CASSFPSTGGPYEQYF
abundance: -
j_gene: TRBJ2-7
v_gene: TRBV28
d_gene: TRBD1

CDR3nt: TGTGCCTGGAGTCGAGGTGGGGGGCCGAATTCACCCCTCCACTTT
CDR3aa: CAWSRGGGPNSPLHF
abundance: -
j_gene: TRBJ1-6
v_gene: TRBV30
d_gene: -

CDR3nt: TGCGCCAGCATAGGAAACAAAGAGACCCAGTACTTC
CDR3aa: CASIGNKETQYF
abundance: -
j_gene: TRBJ2-5
v_gene: TRBV10-2
d_gene: -

CDR3nt: TGTGCCAGTAGTATTTGGAGGACTAGCGGGGGTTACACCGGGGAGCTGTTTTTT
CDR3aa: CASSIWRTSGGYTGELFF
abundance: -
j_gene: TRBJ2-2
v_gene: TRBV19
d_gene: TRBD2